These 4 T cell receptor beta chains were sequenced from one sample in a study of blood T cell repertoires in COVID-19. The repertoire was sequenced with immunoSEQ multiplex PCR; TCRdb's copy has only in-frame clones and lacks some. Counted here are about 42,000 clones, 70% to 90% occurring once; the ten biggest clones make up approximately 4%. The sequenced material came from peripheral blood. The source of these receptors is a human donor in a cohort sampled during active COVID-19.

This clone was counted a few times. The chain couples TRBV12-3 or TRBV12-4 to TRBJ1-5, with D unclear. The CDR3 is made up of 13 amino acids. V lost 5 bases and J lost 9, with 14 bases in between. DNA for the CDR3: TGTGCCAGCAGTCCCCAGGACTCATCGCCCCAGCATTTT. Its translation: CASSPQDSSPQHF.

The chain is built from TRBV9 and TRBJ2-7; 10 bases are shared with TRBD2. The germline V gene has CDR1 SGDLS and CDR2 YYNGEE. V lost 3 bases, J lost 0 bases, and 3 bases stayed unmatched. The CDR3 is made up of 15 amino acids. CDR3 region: CASSESGGASYEQYF. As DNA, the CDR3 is TGTGCCAGCAGCGAGAGCGGGGGGGCCTCCTACGAGCAGTACTTC. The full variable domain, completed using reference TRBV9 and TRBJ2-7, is DSGVTQTPKHLITATGQRVTLRCSPRSGDLSVYWYQQSLDQGLQFLIQYYNGEERAKGNILERFSAQQFPDLHSELNLSSLELGDSALYFCASSESGGASYEQYFGPGTRLTVT.

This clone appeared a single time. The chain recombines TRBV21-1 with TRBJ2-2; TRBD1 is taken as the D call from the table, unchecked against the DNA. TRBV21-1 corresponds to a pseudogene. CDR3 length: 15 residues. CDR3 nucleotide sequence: TGTGCCAGCAGCAAACAGGGGGCGAAGACCGGGGAGCTGTTTTTT. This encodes CASSKQGAKTGELFF.

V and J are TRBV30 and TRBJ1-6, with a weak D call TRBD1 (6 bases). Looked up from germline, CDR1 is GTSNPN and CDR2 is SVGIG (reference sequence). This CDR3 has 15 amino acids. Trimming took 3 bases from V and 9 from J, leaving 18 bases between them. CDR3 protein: CAWRDTGYDSSPLHF. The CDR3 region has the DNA TGTGCCTGGAGGGATACAGGGTATGATAGTTCACCCCTCCACTTT.